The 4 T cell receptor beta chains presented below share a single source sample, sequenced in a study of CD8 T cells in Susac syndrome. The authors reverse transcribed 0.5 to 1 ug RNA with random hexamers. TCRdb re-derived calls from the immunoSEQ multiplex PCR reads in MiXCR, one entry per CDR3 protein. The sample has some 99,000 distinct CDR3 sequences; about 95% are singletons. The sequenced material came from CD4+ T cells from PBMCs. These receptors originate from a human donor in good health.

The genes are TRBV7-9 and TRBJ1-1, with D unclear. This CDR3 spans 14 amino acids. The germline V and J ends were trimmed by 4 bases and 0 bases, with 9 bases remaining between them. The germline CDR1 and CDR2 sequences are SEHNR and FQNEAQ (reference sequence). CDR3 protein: CASSSATVNTEAFF. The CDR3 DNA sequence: TGTGCCAGCAGCTCCGCCACAGTGAACACTGAAGCTTTCTTT. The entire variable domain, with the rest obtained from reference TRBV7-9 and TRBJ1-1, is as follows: DTGVSQNPRHKITKRGQNVTFRCDPISEHNRLYWYRQTLGQGPEFLTYFQNEAQLEKSRLLSDRFSAERPKGSFSTLEIQRTEQGDSAMYLCASSSATVNTEAFFGQGTRLTVV.

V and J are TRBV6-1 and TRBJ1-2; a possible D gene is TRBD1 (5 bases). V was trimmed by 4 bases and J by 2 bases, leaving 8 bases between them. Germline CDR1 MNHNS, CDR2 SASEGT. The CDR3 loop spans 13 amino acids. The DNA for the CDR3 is TGTGCCAGCAGTGTGAGGGGCAACTATGGCTACACCTTC. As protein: CASSVRGNYGYTF.

As DNA, the CDR3 is TGTGCCAGCAGCCTCGGGGTGGGAAAACTGTTTTTT. It codes for CASSLGVGKLFF. The chain links TRBV12-3 or TRBV12-4 to TRBJ1-4, with D hard to call. The V and J ends lost 6 bases and 10 bases respectively, with 12 bases between them. This CDR3 spans 12 amino acids.

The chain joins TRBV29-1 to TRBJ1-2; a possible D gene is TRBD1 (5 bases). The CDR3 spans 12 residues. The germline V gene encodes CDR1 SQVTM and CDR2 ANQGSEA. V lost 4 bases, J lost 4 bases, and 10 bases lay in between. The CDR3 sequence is CSVARDGYGYTF. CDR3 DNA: TGCAGCGTTGCCCGGGACGGCTATGGCTACACCTTC.